These 26 T cell receptor beta chains were all obtained from the same sample, sequenced in a study of OX40 agonist ivuxolimab in advanced cancers. The repertoire was sequenced with immunoSEQ multiplex PCR; TCRdb's copy has only in-frame clones and lacks some. This sample carries tens of thousands of clones, around nine tenths of them seen once, and the ten largest clones take 2.5% to 3.5%. The sequenced sample was CD4+ or CD8+ T cells sorted from blood, obtained in a trial of the OX40 agonist ivuxolimab. These receptors were taken from an adult with an advanced solid tumor such as melanoma, head and neck, liver or kidney cancer.

The chain joins TRBV15 to TRBJ1-3; D is unclear. Trimming removed 10 bases at V and 6 bases at J, with 22 bases between. CDR1 and CDR2 (germline): LNHNV, YYDKDF (reference sequence). The CDR3 length is 15 residues. The CDR3 spells CASRGLDPNSNTIYF. For the CDR3, the DNA is TGTGCCAGTAGAGGACTAGACCCAAATTCAAACACCATATATTTT. The full variable domain, its missing parts supplied by reference TRBV15 and TRBJ1-3, is DAMVIQNPRYQVTQFGKPVTLSCSQTLNHNVMYWYQQKSSQAPKLLFHYYDKDFNNEADTPDNFQSRRPNTSFCFLDIRSPGLGDTAMYLCASRGLDPNSNTIYFGEGSWLTVV.

This clone was picked up a small number of times. The rearrangement links TRBV5-4 to TRBJ2-7; 8 positions agree with TRBD2. CDR1 SGHNT and CDR2 YYREEE come from the germline V gene (reference sequence). The CDR3 length is 16 residues. The junction had 8 bases not matched to a gene; V was cut back by 3 bases and J by 0 bases. The CDR3 bases are TGTGCCAGCAGCTCGGGGGGGGCGGGAGGCTCCTACGAGCAGTACTTC. Amino acid sequence: CASSSGGAGGSYEQYF.

This clone was counted once. The chain has TRBV5-1 and TRBJ2-3, with 7 bases that match TRBD1. From germline, CDR1 is SGHRS and CDR2 YFSETQ. V was pared by 4 bases and J by 10 bases, with 12 bases of the junction left unmatched. CDR3 size: 14 residues. The CDR3 protein is CASSRGQARDAQYF. The CDR3 coding sequence is TGCGCCAGCAGCCGAGGACAGGCCCGGGACGCGCAGTATTTT. The full variable domain, completed using reference TRBV5-1 and TRBJ2-3, is KAGVTQTPRYLIKTRGQQVTLSCSPISGHRSVSWYQQTPGQGLQFLFEYFSETQRNKGNFPGRFSGRQFSNSRSEMNVSTLELGDSALYLCASSRGQARDAQYFGPGTRLTVL.

Worth noting for this clone: One junction end disagrees with the germline gene, perhaps due to a read error. The chain uses TRBV6-4 and TRBJ2-1; the match to TRBD2 covers 11 bases. Germline CDR1 MRHNA, CDR2 SNTAGT. This CDR3 region has 14 residues. This CDR3 reads CASSDRTSGRELFF. The DNA for the CDR3 is TGTGCCAGCAGTGACCGGACTAGCGGGCGAGAGCTGTTCTTC.

V gene TRBV5-6 combines with J gene TRBJ2-5, with 10 bases fitting TRBD1. V lost 2 bases and J lost 6; bases outside the gene matches: 4. In germline, CDR1 is SGHDT, CDR2 YYEEEE. The CDR3 totals 14 residues. The CDR3 DNA reads as TGTGCCAGCAGCTTCGTGACAGGGGGCCAGACCCAGTACTTC. Amino acid sequence: CASSFVTGGQTQYF.

The chain is built from TRBV28 and TRBJ1-5; the D gene is possibly TRBD1 (5 bases). Trimming removed 5 bases from V and 0 bases from J, with 14 bases in between. There are 16 residues in the CDR3. Germline V gene sequence: CDR1 MDHEN, CDR2 SYDVKM. The CDR3 bases are TGTGCCAGCAGTCGTATGGGGGTTTTTAGCAATCAGCCCCAGCATTTT. Its translation is CASSRMGVFSNQPQHF.

V is TRBV7-2 and J is TRBJ2-5, with 7 bases that match TRBD2. The better agreement between TRBJ2-7 and the DNA end casts doubt on the J call. In germline, CDR1 is SGHTA, CDR2 FQGNSA. The CDR3 covers 15 residues. DNA of the CDR3: TGTGCCAGCAGCTTAACGCCGGGGGGTGGGAACGAGCAGTACTTC. Translated, it gives CASSLTPGGGNEQYF.

The chain links TRBV5-6 to TRBJ2-7, with 7 bases identical to TRBD2. The CDR3 runs to 15 residues. Germline V lookup: CDR1 SGHDT, CDR2 YYEEEE. The trim removed 4 bases at V and 0 bases at J, leaving 7 bases unmatched. The CDR3 DNA is TGTGCCAGCAGCCGAAATAGCGGGTACTCCTACGAGCAGTACTTC. This gives the protein CASSRNSGYSYEQYF.

This chain joins TRBV7-9 and TRBJ2-7; the match to TRBD1 covers 10 bases. This CDR3 is built from 14 residues. The junction had 4 bases not matched to a gene; V was cut back by 3 bases and J by 5 bases. The germline gives CDR1 SEHNR, CDR2 FQNEAQ (reference sequence). The CDR3 nucleotides read TGTGCCAGCAGCTTGGGACAGGGGTTCCACGAGCAGTACTTC. Translation: CASSLGQGFHEQYF.

V is TRBV6-5 and J is TRBJ1-6; a weak D match, TRBD1 (6 bases). The CDR3 runs to 14 residues. The V gene lost 4 bases and the J gene lost 7 bases, with 11 bases spanning the gap. The germline CDR1 and CDR2 sequences are MNHEY and SVGAGI. For the CDR3, the DNA is TGTGCCAGCAGTTTGGGGCAGGGGAATTCACCCCTCCACTTT. Translation gives CASSLGQGNSPLHF.

The chain carries TRBV7-9 and TRBJ2-7; TRBD1 matches at 7 bases. Per the germline V gene, CDR1 is SEHNR and CDR2 is FQNEAQ (reference sequence). The CDR3 sequence is 17 residues long. Trimming removed 5 bases from V and 0 bases from J; junction bases left unmatched: 13. The CDR3 DNA reads TGTGCCAGCAGCCAGATTCCTTCTTGGGACAGCTCCTACGAGCAGTACTTC. It yields the protein CASSQIPSWDSSYEQYF.

The chain employs TRBV11-3 and TRBJ2-5; unclear D gene. Trimming stripped 1 base from V and 5 bases from J, with 11 bases between. CDR3 length: 14 residues. CDR1 is SGHNT, CDR2 YENEEA, per germline. The DNA of the CDR3 is TGTGCCAGCAGCTTAGGGATAATGGACGAGACCCAGTACTTC. The encoded protein is CASSLGIMDETQYF.

This chain connects TRBV28 to TRBJ1-4, with D possibly being TRBD1 (5 bases). V was shortened by 2 bases and J by 5 bases, with 12 bases between the two germline ends. Germline V gene lookup returns CDR1 MDHEN and CDR2 SYDVKM. The CDR3 spans 15 residues. The DNA for the CDR3 is TGTGCCAGCAGTTTAGGGACCGGCCTGAATGAAAAACTGTTTTTT. This codes for CASSLGTGLNEKLFF. The entire variable domain, with the rest obtained from reference TRBV28 and TRBJ1-4, is as follows: DVKVTQSSRYLVKRTGEKVFLECVQDMDHENMFWYRQDPGLGLRLIYFSYDVKMKEKGDIPEGYSVSREKKERFSLILESASTNQTSMYLCASSLGTGLNEKLFFGSGTQLSVL.

The V call is TRBV6-1, the J call TRBJ1-2; 11 nucleotides align to TRBD1. The ends lost 6 bases at V and 4 bases at J; junction bases unmatched: 4. Germline loops: CDR1 MNHNS, CDR2 SASEGT. This CDR3 comprises 14 residues. The CDR3 spells CASRGQGVSYGYTF. For the CDR3, the DNA is TGTGCCAGCAGGGGACAGGGGGTGAGCTATGGCTACACCTTC.

The chain uses TRBV6-1 and TRBJ2-3, with 8 bases lining up with TRBD2. This CDR3 contains 15 residues. J was trimmed by 3 bases and V by 4 bases; bases with no gene match: 6. Germline V gene lookup returns CDR1 MNHNS and CDR2 SASEGT. The CDR3 region is CASSGRGAQTDTQYF. The DNA of the CDR3 is TGTGCCAGCAGTGGGCGGGGGGCGCAAACAGATACGCAGTATTTT.

For the CDR3, the DNA is TGTGCCAGCAGCTTAGGCCCTTTCTCGGGAGGGATCGTCAATCAGCCCCAGCATTTT. Translated: CASSLGPFSGGIVNQPQHF. The chain uses TRBV7-9 and TRBJ1-5; D is ambiguous. There are 19 residues in the CDR3. In germline, CDR1 is SEHNR, CDR2 FQNEAQ (reference sequence). Trimming took off 1 base at V and 3 bases at J, with 22 bases between the two ends.

This sequence joins TRBV6-5 and TRBJ1-4; D gene ambiguous. CDR1 and CDR2 (germline): MNHEY, SVGAGI. CDR3 length: 14 residues. V was shortened by 8 bases and J by 0 bases, with 10 bases between the two germline ends. The CDR3 coding sequence is TGTGCCAGCGGTCACTCAACAACTAATGAAAAACTGTTTTTT. Amino acids: CASGHSTTNEKLFF.

This chain uses TRBV18 with TRBJ2-5; 9 bases are shared with TRBD1. The CDR3 sequence is 15 residues long. CDR1 and CDR2 (germline): KGHSH, LQKENI. After removal of 1 base from V and 3 bases from J, the junction contained 3 bases not matched to a gene. The CDR3 spells CASSPQQGAEETQYF. The CDR3 DNA follows: TGTGCCAGCTCACCACAACAGGGGGCGGAAGAGACCCAGTACTTC.

V usage is TRBV28 and J usage is TRBJ2-7; TRBD2 is a possible D gene (6 bases). The germline V and J ends were trimmed by 6 bases and 3 bases, with 24 bases remaining between them. The germline V gene encodes CDR1 MDHEN and CDR2 SYDVKM. The CDR3 runs to 17 residues. The CDR3 DNA is TGTGCCAGCAGGGGGGTTAGGGCGGGGCGACATCTCTACGAGCAGTACTTC. Amino acid sequence: CASRGVRAGRHLYEQYF. Using reference TRBV28 and TRBJ2-7 for the parts outside the CDR3, the full variable domain is DVKVTQSSRYLVKRTGEKVFLECVQDMDHENMFWYRQDPGLGLRLIYFSYDVKMKEKGDIPEGYSVSREKKERFSLILESASTNQTSMYLCASRGVRAGRHLYEQYFGPGTRLTVT.

This clone has only a few counts. The chain recombines TRBV7-8 with TRBJ1-1; 7 bases fit TRBD1. Germline CDR1 and CDR2: SGHVS and FQNEAQ. This CDR3 has 16 amino acids. Trimming removed 7 bases from V and 5 bases from J; junction bases left unmatched: 16. Here the CDR3 reads CASTPSLRQGRTEAFF. The CDR3 DNA reads TGTGCCAGCACCCCATCGTTACGACAGGGCCGAACTGAAGCTTTCTTT.

The chain has TRBV6-1 and TRBJ1-5; no clear D gene. Germline-derived CDR1 and CDR2 are MNHNS and SASEGT. The CDR3 has 12 amino acids. The V end was cut by 7 bases, the J end by 4 bases, with 8 bases between. The CDR3 protein is CASTPANQPQHF. DNA for the CDR3: TGTGCCAGCACCCCGGCTAATCAGCCCCAGCATTTT.

This chain's CDR3 is CASSTSPIRGANVLTF. The DNA for the CDR3 is TGTGCCAGCAGTACCAGTCCCATACGGGGGGCCAACGTCCTGACTTTC. The chain carries TRBV27 and TRBJ2-6; no firm D call. The V end was cut by 5 bases, the J end by 4 bases, with 15 bases between. Germline V gene data show CDR1 as MNHEY and CDR2 as SMNVEV (reference sequence). CDR3 length equals 16 residues.

This clone came up once. The chain combines TRBV7-9 with TRBJ2-1; 8 nucleotides line up with TRBD1. CDR1 and CDR2 from the germline V gene are SEHNR and FQNEAQ (reference sequence). There are 17 residues in the CDR3. Trimming cost V 5 bases and J 7 bases; bases outside gene matches: 16. Here the CDR3 reads CASSPSPRQGARNEQFF. The DNA of the CDR3 is TGTGCCAGCAGCCCATCGCCTAGGCAGGGGGCGCGAAATGAGCAGTTCTTC.

The chain recombines TRBV6-5 with TRBJ2-7, with D unclear. CDR3 length: 13 amino acids. With 0 bases removed from V and 3 bases from J, the gap between germline ends came to 6 bases. Germline lookup yields CDR1 MNHEY and CDR2 SVGAGI. The CDR3 DNA reads as TGTGCCAGCAGTTACTCGGGCCACTACGAGCAGTACTTC. Protein sequence: CASSYSGHYEQYF.

This clone was seen a few times. The rearrangement joins TRBV7-2 to TRBJ2-1; 8 bases align to TRBD2. CDR3 length equals 14 residues. Looked up from germline, CDR1 is SGHTA and CDR2 is FQGNSA. The trim removed 2 bases at V and 13 bases at J, leaving 10 bases unmatched. The CDR3, as DNA: TGTGCCAGCAGCTTATCAGGGCGGGAGGTCCCCCAGTTCTTC. Protein product: CASSLSGREVPQFF.

This chain's CDR3 is CSVLRDSYNEQFF. CDR3 nucleotides: TGCAGCGTCCTCCGGGACAGCTACAATGAGCAGTTCTTC. The V gene is TRBV29-1, the J gene TRBJ2-1; 7 bases are shared with TRBD1. This CDR3 is 13 amino acids long. V trimming: 6 bases; J trimming: 3 bases; junction bases outside the gene matches: 5. CDR1 and CDR2 (germline): SQVTM, ANQGSEA.